This T cell receptor (beta chain) was sequenced during a study of blood T cells in healthy people across ages. To note about this clonotype: This may stem from a read error, because a much larger clone lies one nucleotide away.

V gave up 5 bases and J gave up 8 bases; unmatched junction bases: 12. CDR3 size: 17 residues. For the second PCR, which ran for roughly 6 to 11 cycles, a sample-barcoded 5' primer and a J-beta primer mix were used. A single record per CDR3 protein comes from TCRdb applying MiXCR to the 5' RACE reads. The sample holds hundreds of thousands of distinct CDR3 sequences; more than 25% are singletons and the top ten take roughly 17%. The receptor's source is a woman older than 75 in good health. This chain connects TRBV12-3 or TRBV12-4 to TRBJ2-1; the match to TRBD2 covers 13 bases. Material: blood. The CDR3 spells CASSIGLAGALGDEQFF. The DNA for the CDR3 is TGTGCCAGCAGTATCGGACTAGCGGGGGCCCTTGGAGATGAGCAGTTCTTC.